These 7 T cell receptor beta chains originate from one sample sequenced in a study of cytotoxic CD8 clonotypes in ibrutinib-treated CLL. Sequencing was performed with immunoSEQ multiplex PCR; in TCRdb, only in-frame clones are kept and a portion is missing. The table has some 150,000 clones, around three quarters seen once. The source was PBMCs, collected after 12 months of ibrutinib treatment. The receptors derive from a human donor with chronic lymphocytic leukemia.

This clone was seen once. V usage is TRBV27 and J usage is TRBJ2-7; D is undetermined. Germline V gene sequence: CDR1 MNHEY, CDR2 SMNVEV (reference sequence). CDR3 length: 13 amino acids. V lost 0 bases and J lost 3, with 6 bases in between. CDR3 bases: TGTGCCAGCAGTTTATCGGTCATCTACGAGCAGTACTTC. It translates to CASSLSVIYEQYF.

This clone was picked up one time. Here the CDR3 DNA reads TGTGCCAGCAGCCCAATGGGGGGGTCTCAGCCCCAGCATTTT. Translated, it gives CASSPMGGSQPQHF. This chain links TRBV7-2 with TRBJ1-5; tentative D call: TRBD1 (5 bases). The germline gives CDR1 SGHTA, CDR2 FQGNSA. The CDR3 is 14 amino acids. Trimming took off 5 bases at V and 6 bases at J, with 14 bases between the two ends. Filled out from reference TRBV7-2 and TRBJ1-5, the complete variable domain reads GAGVSQSPSNKVTEKGKDVELRCDPISGHTALYWYRQSLGQGLEFLIYFQGNSAPDKSGLPSDRFSAERTGGSVSTLTIQRTQQEDSAVYLCASSPMGGSQPQHFGDGTRLSIL.

DNA of the CDR3: TGTGCCAGCAGCTTAAAGGCCGTCGGGGGACATGAAGCTTTCTTT. This encodes CASSLKAVGGHEAFF. V usage is TRBV7-2 and J usage is TRBJ1-1; tentatively, D is TRBD1 (6 bases). The CDR3 runs to 15 residues. Germline assignment: CDR1 SGHTA and CDR2 FQGNSA. The ends were cut back, 2 bases at V and 7 bases at J, with 17 bases in the middle.

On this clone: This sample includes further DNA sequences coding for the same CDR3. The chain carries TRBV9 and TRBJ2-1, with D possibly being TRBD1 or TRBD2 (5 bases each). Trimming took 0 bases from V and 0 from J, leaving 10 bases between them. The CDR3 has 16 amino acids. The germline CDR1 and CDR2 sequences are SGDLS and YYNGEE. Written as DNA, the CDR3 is TGTGCCAGCAGCGTAGCTTGGGGGAGCTCCTACAATGAGCAGTTCTTC. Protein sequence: CASSVAWGSSYNEQFF.

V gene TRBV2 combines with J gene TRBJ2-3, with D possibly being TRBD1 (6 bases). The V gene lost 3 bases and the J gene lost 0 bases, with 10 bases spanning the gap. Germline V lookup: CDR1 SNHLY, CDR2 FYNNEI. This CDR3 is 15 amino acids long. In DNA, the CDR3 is TGTGCCAGCAGTGATTGGGGGCGTAGCACAGATACGCAGTATTTT. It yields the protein CASSDWGRSTDTQYF.

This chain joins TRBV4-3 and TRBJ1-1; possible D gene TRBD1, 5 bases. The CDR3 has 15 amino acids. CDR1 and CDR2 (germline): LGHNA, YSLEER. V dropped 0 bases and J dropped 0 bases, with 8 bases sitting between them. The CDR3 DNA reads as TGCGCCAGCAGCCAAGATTGGGGGATGAACACTGAAGCTTTCTTT. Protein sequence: CASSQDWGMNTEAFF.

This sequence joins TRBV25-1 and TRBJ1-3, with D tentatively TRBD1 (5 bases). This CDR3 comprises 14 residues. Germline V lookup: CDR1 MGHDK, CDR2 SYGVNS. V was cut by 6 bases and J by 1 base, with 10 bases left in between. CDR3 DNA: TGTGCCAGCAGGGGGGAAACTTCTGGAAACACCATATATTTT. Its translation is CASRGETSGNTIYF.